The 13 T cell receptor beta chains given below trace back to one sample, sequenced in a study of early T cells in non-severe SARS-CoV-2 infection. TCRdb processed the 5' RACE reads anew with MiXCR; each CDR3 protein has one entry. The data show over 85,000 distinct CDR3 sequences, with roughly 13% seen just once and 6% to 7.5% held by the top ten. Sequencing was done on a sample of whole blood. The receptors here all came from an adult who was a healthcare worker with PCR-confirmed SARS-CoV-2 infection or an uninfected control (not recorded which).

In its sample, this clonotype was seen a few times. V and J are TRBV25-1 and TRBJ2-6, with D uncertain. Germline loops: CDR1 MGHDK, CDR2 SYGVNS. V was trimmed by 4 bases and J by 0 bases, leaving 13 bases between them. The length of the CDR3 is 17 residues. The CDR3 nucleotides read TGTGCCAGCAGTGGGTGGACCAGTAGCTCTGGGGCCAACGTCCTGACTTTC. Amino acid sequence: CASSGWTSSSGANVLTF.

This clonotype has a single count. The CDR3 sequence is CASSAPGLDQTGELFF. The CDR3 DNA follows: TGTGCCAGCAGTGCCCCGGGACTAGATCAAACCGGGGAGCTGTTTTTT. The chain couples TRBV28 to TRBJ2-2; 8 bases fit TRBD2. Germline CDR1 MDHEN, CDR2 SYDVKM. J gave up 5 bases and V 5 bases, and 10 bases lay outside the gene matches. This CDR3 contains 16 residues.

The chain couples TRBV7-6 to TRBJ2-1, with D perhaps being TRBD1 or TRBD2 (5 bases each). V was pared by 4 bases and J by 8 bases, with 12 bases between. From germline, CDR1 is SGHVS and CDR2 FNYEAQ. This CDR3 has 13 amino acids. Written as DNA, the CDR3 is TGTGCCAGCAGCTGGGACGTGGGGTATGAGCAGTTCTTC. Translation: CASSWDVGYEQFF.

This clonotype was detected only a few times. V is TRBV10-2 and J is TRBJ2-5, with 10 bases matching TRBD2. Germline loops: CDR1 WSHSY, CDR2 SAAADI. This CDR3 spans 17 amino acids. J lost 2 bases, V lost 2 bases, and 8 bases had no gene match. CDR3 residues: CASSEVKLLAGQETQYF. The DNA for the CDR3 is TGCGCCAGCAGTGAGGTTAAGCTACTAGCGGGGCAAGAGACCCAGTACTTC.

The CDR3: CASSRVWDRDQPQHF. CDR3 in DNA: TGCGCCAGCAGCCGGGTTTGGGACAGGGATCAGCCCCAGCATTTT. The chain is built from TRBV4-1 and TRBJ1-5, with 9 bases lining up with TRBD1. V lost 4 bases and J lost 5; bases outside the gene matches: 6. This CDR3 comprises 15 residues. CDR1 is MGHRA and CDR2 is YSYEKL in the germline V gene.

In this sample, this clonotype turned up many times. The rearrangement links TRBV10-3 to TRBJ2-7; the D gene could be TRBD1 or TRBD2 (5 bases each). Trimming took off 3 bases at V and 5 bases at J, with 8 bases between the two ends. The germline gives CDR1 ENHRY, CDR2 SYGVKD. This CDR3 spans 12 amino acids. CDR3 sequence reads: CAISERDDEQYF. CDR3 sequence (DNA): TGTGCCATCAGTGAAAGGGACGACGAGCAGTACTTC.

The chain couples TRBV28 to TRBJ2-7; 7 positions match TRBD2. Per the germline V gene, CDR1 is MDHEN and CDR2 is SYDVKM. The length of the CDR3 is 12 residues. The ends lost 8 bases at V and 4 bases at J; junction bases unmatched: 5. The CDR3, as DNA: TGTGCCAGCGGGGGAGGGGAATACGAGCAGTACTTC. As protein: CASGGGEYEQYF.

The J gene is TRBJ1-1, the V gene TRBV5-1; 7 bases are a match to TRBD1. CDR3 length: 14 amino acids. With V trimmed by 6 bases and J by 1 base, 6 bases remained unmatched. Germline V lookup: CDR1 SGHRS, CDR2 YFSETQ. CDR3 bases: TGCGCCAGCACAACCGGGACAGCGAACACTGAAGCTTTCTTT. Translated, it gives CASTTGTANTEAFF.

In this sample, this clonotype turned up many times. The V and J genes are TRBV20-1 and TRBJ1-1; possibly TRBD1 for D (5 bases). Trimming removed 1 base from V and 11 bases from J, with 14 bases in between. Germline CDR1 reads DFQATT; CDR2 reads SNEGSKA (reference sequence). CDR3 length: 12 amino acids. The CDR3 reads CSARGEAGRAFF. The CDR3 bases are TGCAGTGCTAGAGGAGAGGCAGGGCGGGCTTTCTTT.

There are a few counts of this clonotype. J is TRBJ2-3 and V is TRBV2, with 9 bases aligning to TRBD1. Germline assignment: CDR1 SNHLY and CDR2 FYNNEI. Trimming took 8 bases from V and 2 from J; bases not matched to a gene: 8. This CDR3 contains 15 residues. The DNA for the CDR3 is TGTGCCAGCTCTTCCGGGACAGGGCACACAGATACGCAGTATTTT. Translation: CASSSGTGHTDTQYF.

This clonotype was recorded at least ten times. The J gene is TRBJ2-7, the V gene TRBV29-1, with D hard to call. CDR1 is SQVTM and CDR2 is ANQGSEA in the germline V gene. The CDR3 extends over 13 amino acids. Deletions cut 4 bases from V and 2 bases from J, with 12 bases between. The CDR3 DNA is TGCAGCGTTGTCATCCTTAATGCCTACGAGCAGTACTTC. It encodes CSVVILNAYEQYF.

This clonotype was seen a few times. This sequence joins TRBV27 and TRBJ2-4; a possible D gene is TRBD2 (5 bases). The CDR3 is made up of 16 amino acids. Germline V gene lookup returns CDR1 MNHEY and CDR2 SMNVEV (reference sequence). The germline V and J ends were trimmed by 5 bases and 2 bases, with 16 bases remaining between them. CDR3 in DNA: TGTGCCAGCAGTCCTATACTGAGGGCCACCAAAAACATTCAGTACTTC. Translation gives CASSPILRATKNIQYF.

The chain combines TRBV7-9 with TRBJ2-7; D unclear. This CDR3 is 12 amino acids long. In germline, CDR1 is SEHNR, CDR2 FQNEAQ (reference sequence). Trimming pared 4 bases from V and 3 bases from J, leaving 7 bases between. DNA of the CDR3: TGTGCCAGCAGCTCTTTGGACTACGAGCAGTACTTC. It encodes CASSSLDYEQYF.